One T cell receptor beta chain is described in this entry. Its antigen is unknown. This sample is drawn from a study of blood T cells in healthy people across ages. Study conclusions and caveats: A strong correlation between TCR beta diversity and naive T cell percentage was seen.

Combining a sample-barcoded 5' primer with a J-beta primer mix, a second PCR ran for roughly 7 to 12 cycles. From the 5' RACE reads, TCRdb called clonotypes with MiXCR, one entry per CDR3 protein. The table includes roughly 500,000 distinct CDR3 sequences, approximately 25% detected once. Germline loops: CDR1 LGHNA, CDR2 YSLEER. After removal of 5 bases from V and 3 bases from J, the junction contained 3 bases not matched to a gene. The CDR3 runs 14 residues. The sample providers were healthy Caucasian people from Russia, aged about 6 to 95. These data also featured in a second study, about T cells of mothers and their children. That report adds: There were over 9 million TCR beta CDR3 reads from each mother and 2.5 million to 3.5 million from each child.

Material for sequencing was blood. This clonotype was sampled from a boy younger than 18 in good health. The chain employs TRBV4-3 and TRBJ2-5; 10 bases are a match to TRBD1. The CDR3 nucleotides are TGCGCCAGCAGCTACGGACAGGGGGAAGAGACCCAGTACTTC. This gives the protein CASSYGQGEETQYF.